This TCR beta chain was sequenced for a study of human T cells and chemical hapten exposure. Time point denoted: pre-sensitization, week 0. Treatment of the sample: therapeutic diphenylcyclopropenone sensitization with weekly scalp DPC. MiXCR, applied by TCRdb to the RACE reads, yields one record per CDR3 protein. Here the sample spans 350,000 to 400,000 distinct CDR3 sequences, roughly 4.6% being singletons. This clonotype has ten or more counts. The sequence derives from a woman between 50 and 59 years old with alopecia areata. Some clones in this sample may be carry-over from other donors' samples. The sample consisted of whole blood, taken in connection with sensitization to the hapten diphenylcyclopropenone (DPC).

CDR3 loop: CSASQGVSNQPQHF. The CDR3 DNA reads as TGCAGTGCTAGTCAAGGGGTAAGCAATCAGCCCCAGCATTTT. The rearrangement links TRBV20-1 to TRBJ1-5; the D gene is possibly TRBD1 (5 bases). The V end was cut by 3 bases, the J end by 1 base, with 10 bases between. This CDR3 spans 14 amino acids. CDR1 is DFQATT, CDR2 SNEGSKA, per germline (reference sequence).